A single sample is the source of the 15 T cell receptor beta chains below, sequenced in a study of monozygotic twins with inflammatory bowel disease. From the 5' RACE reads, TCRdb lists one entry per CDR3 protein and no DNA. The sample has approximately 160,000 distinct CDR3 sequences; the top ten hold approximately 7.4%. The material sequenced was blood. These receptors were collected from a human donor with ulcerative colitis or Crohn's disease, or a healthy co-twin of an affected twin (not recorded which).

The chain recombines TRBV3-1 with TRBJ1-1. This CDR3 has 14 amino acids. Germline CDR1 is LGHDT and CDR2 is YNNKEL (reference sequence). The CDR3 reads CASSRLGESTEAFF.

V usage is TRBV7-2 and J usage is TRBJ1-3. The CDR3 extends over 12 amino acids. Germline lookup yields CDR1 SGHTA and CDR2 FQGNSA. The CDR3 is CASSPSGNTIYF.

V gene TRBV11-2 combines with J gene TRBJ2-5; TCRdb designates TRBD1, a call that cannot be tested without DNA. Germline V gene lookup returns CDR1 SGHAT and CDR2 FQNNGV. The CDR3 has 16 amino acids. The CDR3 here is CASSLDWGRGRETQYF. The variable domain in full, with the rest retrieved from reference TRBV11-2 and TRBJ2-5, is EAGVAQSPRYKIIEKRQSVAFWCNPISGHATLYWYQQILGQGPKLLIQFQNNGVVDDSQLPKDRFSAERLKGVDSTLKIQPAKLEDSAVYLCASSLDWGRGRETQYFGPGTRLLVL.

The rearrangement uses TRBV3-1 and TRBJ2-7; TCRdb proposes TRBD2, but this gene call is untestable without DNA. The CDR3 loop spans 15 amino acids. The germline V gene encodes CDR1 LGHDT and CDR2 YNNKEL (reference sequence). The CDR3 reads CASSQGTSGSYEQYF.

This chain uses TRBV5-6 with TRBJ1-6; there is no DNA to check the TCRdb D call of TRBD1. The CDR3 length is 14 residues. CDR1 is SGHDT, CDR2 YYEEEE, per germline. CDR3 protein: CASSLGRGNSPLHF.

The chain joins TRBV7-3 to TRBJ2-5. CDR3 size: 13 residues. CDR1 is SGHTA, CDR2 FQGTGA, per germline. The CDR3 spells CASSLSSRETQYF.

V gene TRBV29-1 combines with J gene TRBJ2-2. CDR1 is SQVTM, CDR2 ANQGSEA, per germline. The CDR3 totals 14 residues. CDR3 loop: CSVEDLSDAGELFF.

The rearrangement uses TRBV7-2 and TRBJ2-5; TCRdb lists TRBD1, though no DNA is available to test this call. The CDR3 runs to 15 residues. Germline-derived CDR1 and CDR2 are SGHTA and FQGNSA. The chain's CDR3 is CASSLETVRQGAQYF.

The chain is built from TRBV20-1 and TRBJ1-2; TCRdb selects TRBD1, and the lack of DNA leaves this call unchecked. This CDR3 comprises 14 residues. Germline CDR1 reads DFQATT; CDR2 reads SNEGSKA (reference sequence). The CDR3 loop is CSARKQGAGHGYTF.

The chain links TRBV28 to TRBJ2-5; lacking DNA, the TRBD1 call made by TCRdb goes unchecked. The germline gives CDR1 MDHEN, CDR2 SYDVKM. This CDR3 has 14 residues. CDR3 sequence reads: CASSTRSFQETQYF.

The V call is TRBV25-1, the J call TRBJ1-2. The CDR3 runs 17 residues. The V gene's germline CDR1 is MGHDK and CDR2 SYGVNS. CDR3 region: CASSGYGGTRSNYGYTF.

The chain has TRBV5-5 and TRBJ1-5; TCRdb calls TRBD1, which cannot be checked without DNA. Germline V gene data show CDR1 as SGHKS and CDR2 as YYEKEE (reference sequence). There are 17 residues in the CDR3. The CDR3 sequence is CASSALGQGARYQPQHF.

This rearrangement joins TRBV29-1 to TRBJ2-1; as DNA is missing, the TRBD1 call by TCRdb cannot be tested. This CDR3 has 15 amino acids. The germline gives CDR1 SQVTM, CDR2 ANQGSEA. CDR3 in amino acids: CSVEPVGIRSNEQFF.

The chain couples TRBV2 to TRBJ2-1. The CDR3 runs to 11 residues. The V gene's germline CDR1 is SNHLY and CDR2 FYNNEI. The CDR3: CASILKVGQFF.

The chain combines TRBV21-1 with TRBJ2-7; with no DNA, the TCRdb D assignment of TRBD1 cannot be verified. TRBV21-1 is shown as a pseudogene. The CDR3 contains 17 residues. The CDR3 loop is CASSKRDRGLPSYEQYF.